These 16 T cell receptor beta chains were sequenced from one sample in a study of blood T cell repertoires in COVID-19. The assay was immunoSEQ multiplex PCR, and TCRdb's table has in-frame clones only and misses some. The sample lists about 270,000 clones; 85% to 90% were seen once. Sequencing input: PBMCs or T cells enriched from blood (not recorded which). Source of these receptors: a woman aged 25 to 45 with acute COVID-19.

This chain joins TRBV19 and TRBJ1-3; tentative D call: TRBD1 (6 bases). The CDR3 has 16 amino acids. In germline, CDR1 is LNHDA, CDR2 SQIVND (reference sequence). V lost 3 bases, J lost 3 bases, and 15 bases lay in between. CDR3 sequence reads: CASSIAPGVGGNTIYF. For the CDR3, the DNA is TGTGCCAGTAGTATTGCTCCAGGGGTTGGTGGAAACACCATATATTTT.

This clone was counted only a few times. The chain is built from TRBV19 and TRBJ2-7; D gene unclear. The CDR3 runs 13 residues. The V gene's germline CDR1 is LNHDA and CDR2 SQIVND (reference sequence). V lost 2 bases and J 5 bases, leaving 10 bases between the germline ends. CDR3 in amino acids: CASSISRSNEQYF. The DNA for the CDR3 is TGTGCCAGTAGTATATCCCGATCTAACGAGCAGTACTTC.

J is TRBJ2-3 and V is TRBV28, with D perhaps TRBD2 (6 bases). V lost 5 bases to trimming and J lost 2 bases, with 14 bases between them. The CDR3 contains 15 residues. Germline V CDR1 and CDR2: MDHEN, SYDVKM. The CDR3 spells CASSGGAILTDTQYF. DNA for the CDR3: TGTGCCAGCAGTGGAGGGGCAATCCTCACAGATACGCAGTATTTT.

The gene calls are TRBV5-6 and TRBJ2-7; a weak D match, TRBD2 (6 bases). CDR3 length equals 14 residues. Germline CDR1 reads SGHDT; CDR2 reads YYEEEE. Trimming removed 4 bases at V and 0 bases at J, with 11 bases between. CDR3 loop: CASSNIGSSYEQYF. The CDR3 DNA reads as TGTGCCAGCAGCAACATCGGGAGCTCCTACGAGCAGTACTTC. Supplemented by reference TRBV5-6 and TRBJ2-7, the full variable domain reads DAGVTQSPTHLIKTRGQQVTLRCSPKSGHDTVSWYQQALGQGPQFIFQYYEEEERQRGNFPDRFSGHQFPNYSSELNVNALLLGDSALYLCASSNIGSSYEQYFGPGTRLTVT.

The chain combines TRBV6-5 with TRBJ1-1; D call uncertain. Per germline, CDR1 MNHEY and CDR2 SVGAGI. Trimming cost V 4 bases and J 5 bases, with 20 bases left between them. This CDR3 comprises 16 residues. The CDR3 loop is CASSSQKQRDLTEAFF. The CDR3 region has the DNA TGTGCCAGCAGTTCCCAAAAACAGAGGGATTTGACTGAAGCTTTCTTT.

CDR3 in DNA: TGTGCCAGCAGCCAAGACCGGGGGATTACGCAGTATTTT. Protein: CASSQDRGITQYF. V and J are TRBV4-2 and TRBJ2-3; a possible D gene is TRBD2 (6 bases). The germline V and J ends were trimmed by 0 bases and 8 bases, with 9 bases remaining between them. The V gene's germline CDR1 is LGHNA and CDR2 YNFKEQ. The CDR3 contains 13 residues.

CDR3: CASSVGRAAGELFF. The CDR3 bases are TGTGCCAGCAGCGTGGGCAGGGCTGCCGGGGAGCTGTTTTTT. This chain links TRBV9 with TRBJ2-2, with a tentative D call TRBD1 (5 bases). CDR3 length: 14 amino acids. CDR1 is SGDLS, CDR2 YYNGEE, per germline. The germline V and J ends were trimmed by 2 bases and 6 bases, with 11 bases remaining between them.

The sample holds one count of this clone. The chain uses TRBV28 and TRBJ2-1; perhaps TRBD1 as D (6 bases). The germline CDR1 and CDR2 sequences are MDHEN and SYDVKM. With 5 bases removed from V and 3 bases from J, the gap between germline ends came to 17 bases. The CDR3 sequence is 16 residues long. The CDR3 here is CASSPVTGTLYNEQFF. The CDR3 coding sequence is TGTGCCAGCAGTCCGGTAACAGGGACCCTCTACAATGAGCAGTTCTTC.

V usage is TRBV28 and J usage is TRBJ1-5, with 8 positions matching TRBD1. The ends lost 7 bases at V and 6 bases at J; junction bases unmatched: 2. In germline, CDR1 is MDHEN, CDR2 SYDVKM. The CDR3 spans 12 residues. The CDR3 coding sequence is TGTGCCAGCACGACAGGGGTTCAGCCCCAGCATTTT. This translates into CASTTGVQPQHF.

This clone was picked up a small number of times. The chain links TRBV7-9 to TRBJ2-7; 7 nucleotides match TRBD1. Per germline, CDR1 SEHNR and CDR2 FQNEAQ (reference sequence). Trimming at V came to 4 bases and at J to 0 bases, leaving 6 bases not matched to a gene. This CDR3 spans 15 amino acids. The CDR3 spells CASSSGGADSYEQYF. Written as DNA, the CDR3 is TGTGCCAGCAGCTCAGGGGGAGCCGACTCCTACGAGCAGTACTTC.

The rearrangement links TRBV28 to TRBJ2-7; 10 bases map to TRBD1. There are 14 residues in the CDR3. Trimming removed 7 bases from V and 3 bases from J; junction bases left unmatched: 6. The germline CDR1 and CDR2 sequences are MDHEN and SYDVKM. This CDR3 is CASTFGTGDYEQYF. As DNA, the CDR3 is TGTGCCAGCACCTTCGGGACAGGGGACTACGAGCAGTACTTC.

This clone occurred many times. The chain employs TRBV20-1 and TRBJ1-2; TRBD1 matches 8 bases. This CDR3 spans 11 amino acids. V gave up 6 bases and J gave up 6 bases; unmatched junction bases: 3. Germline assignment: CDR1 DFQATT and CDR2 SNEGSKA (reference sequence). The CDR3 is CSATGDDGYTF. The CDR3 nucleotides read TGCAGTGCGACAGGGGATGATGGCTACACCTTC.

The chain has TRBV29-1 and TRBJ2-5; TRBD2 agrees at 7 bases. This CDR3 contains 15 residues. V lost 8 bases to trimming and J lost 1 base; unmatched junction nucleotides: 13. CDR1 and CDR2 from the germline V gene are SQVTM and ANQGSEA. This CDR3 reads CSTPGGAGFQETQYF. Here the CDR3 DNA reads TGCAGCACGCCTGGGGGAGCGGGATTCCAAGAGACCCAGTACTTC. Filled out from reference TRBV29-1 and TRBJ2-5, the complete variable domain reads SAVISQKPSRDICQRGTSLTIQCQVDSQVTMMFWYRQQPGQSLTLIATANQGSEATYESGFVIDKFPISRPNLTFSTLTVSNMSPEDSSIYLCSTPGGAGFQETQYFGPGTRLLVL.

J is TRBJ2-7 and V is TRBV6-5, with 11 bases identical to TRBD2. CDR3 size: 15 residues. Germline values: CDR1 MNHEY, CDR2 SVGAGI. V lost 5 bases, J lost 0 bases, and 3 bases stayed unmatched. CDR3: CASSPTSGASYEQYF. CDR3 DNA sequence: TGTGCCAGCAGTCCGACTAGCGGGGCCTCCTACGAGCAGTACTTC.

This rearrangement joins TRBV6-5 to TRBJ2-2, with no clear D. V was trimmed by 0 bases and J by 6 bases, leaving 5 bases between them. CDR3 length equals 13 residues. The germline gives CDR1 MNHEY, CDR2 SVGAGI. CDR3 sequence: CASSYSAPGELFF. As DNA, the CDR3 is TGTGCCAGCAGTTACTCGGCACCCGGGGAGCTGTTTTTT.

The chain is built from TRBV28 and TRBJ2-3; 10 nucleotides line up with TRBD1. The CDR3 is 14 residues long. V shed 4 bases and J 6 bases; nucleotides not matched to a gene: 4. Germline CDR1 MDHEN, CDR2 SYDVKM. CDR3 amino acids: CASSSGTGEDTQYF. Here the CDR3 DNA reads TGTGCCAGCAGTTCTGGGACAGGGGAGGATACGCAGTATTTT.